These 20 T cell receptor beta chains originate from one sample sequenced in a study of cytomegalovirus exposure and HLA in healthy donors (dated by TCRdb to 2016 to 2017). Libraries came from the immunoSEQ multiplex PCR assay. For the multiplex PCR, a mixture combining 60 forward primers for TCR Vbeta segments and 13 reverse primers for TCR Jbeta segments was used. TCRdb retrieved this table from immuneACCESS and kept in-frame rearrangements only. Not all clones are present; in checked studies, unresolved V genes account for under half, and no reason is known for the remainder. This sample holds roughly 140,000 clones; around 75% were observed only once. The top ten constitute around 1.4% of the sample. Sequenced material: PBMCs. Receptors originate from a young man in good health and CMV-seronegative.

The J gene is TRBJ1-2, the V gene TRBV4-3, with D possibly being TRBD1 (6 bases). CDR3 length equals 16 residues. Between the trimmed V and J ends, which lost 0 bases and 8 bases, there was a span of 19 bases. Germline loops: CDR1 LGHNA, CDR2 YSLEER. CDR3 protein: CASSQDPRGTEGGYTF. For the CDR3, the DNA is TGCGCCAGCAGCCAAGATCCCAGGGGCACAGAGGGGGGCTACACCTTC.

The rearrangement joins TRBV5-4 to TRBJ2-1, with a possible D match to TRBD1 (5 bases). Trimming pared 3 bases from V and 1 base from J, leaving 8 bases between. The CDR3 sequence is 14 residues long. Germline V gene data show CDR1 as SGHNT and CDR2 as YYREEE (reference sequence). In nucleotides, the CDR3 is TGTGCCAGCAGCTCAGGGTGGTCCTACAATGAGCAGTTCTTC. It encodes CASSSGWSYNEQFF.

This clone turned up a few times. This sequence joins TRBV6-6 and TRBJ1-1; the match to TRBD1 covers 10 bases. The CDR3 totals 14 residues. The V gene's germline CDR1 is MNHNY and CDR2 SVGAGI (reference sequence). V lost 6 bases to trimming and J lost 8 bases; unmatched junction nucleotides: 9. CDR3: CASRRQGAGLEAFF. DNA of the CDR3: TGTGCCAGCAGGAGACAGGGGGCCGGTTTGGAAGCTTTCTTT.

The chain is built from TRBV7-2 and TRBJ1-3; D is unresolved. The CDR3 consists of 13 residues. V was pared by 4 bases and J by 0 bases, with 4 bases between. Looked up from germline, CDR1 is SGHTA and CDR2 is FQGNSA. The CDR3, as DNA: TGTGCCAGCAGCTCCAGCTCTGGAAACACCATATATTTT. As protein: CASSSSSGNTIYF. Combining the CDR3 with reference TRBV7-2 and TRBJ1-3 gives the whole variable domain GAGVSQSPSNKVTEKGKDVELRCDPISGHTALYWYRQSLGQGLEFLIYFQGNSAPDKSGLPSDRFSAERTGGSVSTLTIQRTQQEDSAVYLCASSSSSGNTIYFGEGSWLTVV.

The CDR3 region has the DNA TGCAGCGCCCGGGACAGAGCACCAAATGAGCAGTTCTTC. This gives the protein CSARDRAPNEQFF. The genes are TRBV29-1 and TRBJ2-1, with 7 bases matching TRBD1. The CDR3 is made up of 13 amino acids. The J segment lost 7 bases and the V segment lost 7 bases, leaving 10 bases of the junction unmatched. Germline values: CDR1 SQVTM, CDR2 ANQGSEA.

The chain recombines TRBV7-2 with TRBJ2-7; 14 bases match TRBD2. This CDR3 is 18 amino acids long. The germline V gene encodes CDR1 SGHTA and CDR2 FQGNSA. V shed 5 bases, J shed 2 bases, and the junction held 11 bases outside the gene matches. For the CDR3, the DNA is TGTGCCAGCAGCCCGGGGACTAGCGGGAGAGGGGTACCCTACGAGCAGTACTTC. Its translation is CASSPGTSGRGVPYEQYF.

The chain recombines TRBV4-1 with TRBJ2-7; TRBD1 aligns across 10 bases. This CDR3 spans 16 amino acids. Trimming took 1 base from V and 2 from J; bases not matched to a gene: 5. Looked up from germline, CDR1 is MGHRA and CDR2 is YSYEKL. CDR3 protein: CASSQGRGTGAYEQYF. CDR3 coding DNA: TGCGCCAGCAGCCAAGGAAGGGGGACAGGGGCCTACGAGCAGTACTTC.

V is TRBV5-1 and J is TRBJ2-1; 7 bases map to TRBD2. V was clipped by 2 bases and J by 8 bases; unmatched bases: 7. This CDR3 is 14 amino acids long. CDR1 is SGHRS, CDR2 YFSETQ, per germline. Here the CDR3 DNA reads TGCGCCAGCAGCTTTGGGGCTCGGGGGGATGAGCAGTTCTTC. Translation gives CASSFGARGDEQFF.

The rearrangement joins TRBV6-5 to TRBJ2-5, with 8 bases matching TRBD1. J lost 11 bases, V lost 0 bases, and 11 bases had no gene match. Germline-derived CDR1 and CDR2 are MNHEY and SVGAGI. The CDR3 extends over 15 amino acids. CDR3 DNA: TGTGCCAGCAGTTACTCCTCCCGGGACAGGCTCAAACAGTACTTC. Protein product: CASSYSSRDRLKQYF.

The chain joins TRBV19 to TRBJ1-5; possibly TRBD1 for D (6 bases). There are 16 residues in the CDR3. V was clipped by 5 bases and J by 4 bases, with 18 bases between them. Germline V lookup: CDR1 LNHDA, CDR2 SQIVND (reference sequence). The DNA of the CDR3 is TGTGCCAGTAGTCCCGGGGGGGCAACCAGTAATCAGCCCCAGCATTTT. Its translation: CASSPGGATSNQPQHF.

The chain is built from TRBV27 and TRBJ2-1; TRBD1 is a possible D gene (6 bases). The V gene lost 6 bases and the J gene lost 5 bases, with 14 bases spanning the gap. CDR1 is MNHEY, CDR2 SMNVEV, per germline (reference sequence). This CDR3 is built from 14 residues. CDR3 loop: CASRPPGTNNEQFF. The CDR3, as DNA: TGTGCCAGCAGACCCCCCGGGACAAACAATGAGCAGTTCTTC.

The CDR3 coding sequence is TGTGCCAGCAGTTCGTCCCGACTAGCGGGAGAAGGGGAGACCCAGTACTTC. Encoded protein: CASSSSRLAGEGETQYF. The chain combines TRBV7-2 with TRBJ2-5; 12 bases are a match to TRBD2. V shed 6 bases, J shed 5 bases, and the junction held 13 bases outside the gene matches. CDR1 is SGHTA, CDR2 FQGNSA, per germline. This CDR3 has 17 residues.

The DNA for the CDR3 is TGTGCCAGCAGTGGACAGGGGGGGGGTTACACTGAAGCTTTCTTT. This translates into CASSGQGGGYTEAFF. The V gene is TRBV2, the J gene TRBJ1-1; 9 positions match TRBD1. This CDR3 has 15 amino acids. V dropped 4 bases and J dropped 3; count of bases not matched to a gene: 6. The germline V gene has CDR1 SNHLY and CDR2 FYNNEI.

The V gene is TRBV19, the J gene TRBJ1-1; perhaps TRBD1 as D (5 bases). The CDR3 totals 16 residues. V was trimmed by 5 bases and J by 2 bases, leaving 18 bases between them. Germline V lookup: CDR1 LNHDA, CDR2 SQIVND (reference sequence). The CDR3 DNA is TGTGCCAGTAGTCTCGGCAGGGTCTTAGGAAACACTGAAGCTTTCTTT. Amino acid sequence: CASSLGRVLGNTEAFF. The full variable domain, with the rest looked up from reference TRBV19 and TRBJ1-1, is DGGITQSPKYLFRKEGQNVTLSCEQNLNHDAMYWYRQDPGQGLRLIYYSQIVNDFQKGDIAEGYSVSREKKESFPLTVTSAQKNPTAFYLCASSLGRVLGNTEAFFGQGTRLTVV.

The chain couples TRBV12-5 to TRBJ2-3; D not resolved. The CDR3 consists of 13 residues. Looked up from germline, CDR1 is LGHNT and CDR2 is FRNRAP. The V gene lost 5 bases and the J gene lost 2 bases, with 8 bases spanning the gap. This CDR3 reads CASGPPDTDTQYF. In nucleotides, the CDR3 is TGTGCTAGTGGTCCCCCAGACACAGATACGCAGTATTTT.

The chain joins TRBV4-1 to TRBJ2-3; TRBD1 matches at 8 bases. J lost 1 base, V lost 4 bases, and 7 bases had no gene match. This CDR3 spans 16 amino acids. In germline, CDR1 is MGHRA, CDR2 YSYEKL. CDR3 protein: CASSLNLDRGTDTQYF. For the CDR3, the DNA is TGCGCCAGCAGCCTCAACCTGGACAGGGGCACAGATACGCAGTATTTT.

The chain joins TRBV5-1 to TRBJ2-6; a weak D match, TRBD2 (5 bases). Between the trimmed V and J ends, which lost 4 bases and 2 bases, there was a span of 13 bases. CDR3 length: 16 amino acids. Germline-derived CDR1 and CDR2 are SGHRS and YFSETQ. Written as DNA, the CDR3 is TGCGCCAGCAGCCACCTGGCGGGCACTGGGGCCAACGTCCTGACTTTC. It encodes CASSHLAGTGANVLTF.

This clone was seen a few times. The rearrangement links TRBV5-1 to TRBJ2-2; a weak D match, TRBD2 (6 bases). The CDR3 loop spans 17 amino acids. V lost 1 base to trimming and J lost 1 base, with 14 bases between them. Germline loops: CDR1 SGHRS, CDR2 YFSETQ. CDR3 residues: CASSLSQGGGNTGELFF. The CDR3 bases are TGCGCCAGCAGCTTGTCCCAGGGAGGTGGGAACACCGGGGAGCTGTTTTTT.

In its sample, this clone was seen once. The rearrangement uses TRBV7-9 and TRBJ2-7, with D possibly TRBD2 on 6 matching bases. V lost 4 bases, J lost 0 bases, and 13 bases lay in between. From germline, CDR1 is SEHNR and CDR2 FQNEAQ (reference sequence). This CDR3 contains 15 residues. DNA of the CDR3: TGTGCCAGCAGCTACCTGGCCGGGGGCTCCTACGAGCAGTACTTC. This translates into CASSYLAGGSYEQYF.

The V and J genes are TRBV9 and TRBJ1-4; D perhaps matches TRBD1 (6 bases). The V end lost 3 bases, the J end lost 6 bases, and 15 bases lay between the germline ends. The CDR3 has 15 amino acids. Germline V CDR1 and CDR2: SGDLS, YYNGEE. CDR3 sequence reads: CASSASGGRHEKLFF. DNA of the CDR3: TGTGCCAGCAGCGCCTCCGGGGGGCGACATGAAAAACTGTTTTTT.